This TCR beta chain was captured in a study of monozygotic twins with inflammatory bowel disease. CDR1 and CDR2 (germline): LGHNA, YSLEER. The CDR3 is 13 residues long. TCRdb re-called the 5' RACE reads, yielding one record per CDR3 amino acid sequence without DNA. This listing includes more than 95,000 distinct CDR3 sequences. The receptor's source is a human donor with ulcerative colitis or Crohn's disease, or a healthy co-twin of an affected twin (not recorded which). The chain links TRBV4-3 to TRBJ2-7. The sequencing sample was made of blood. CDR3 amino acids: CASSQEAGYEQYF.